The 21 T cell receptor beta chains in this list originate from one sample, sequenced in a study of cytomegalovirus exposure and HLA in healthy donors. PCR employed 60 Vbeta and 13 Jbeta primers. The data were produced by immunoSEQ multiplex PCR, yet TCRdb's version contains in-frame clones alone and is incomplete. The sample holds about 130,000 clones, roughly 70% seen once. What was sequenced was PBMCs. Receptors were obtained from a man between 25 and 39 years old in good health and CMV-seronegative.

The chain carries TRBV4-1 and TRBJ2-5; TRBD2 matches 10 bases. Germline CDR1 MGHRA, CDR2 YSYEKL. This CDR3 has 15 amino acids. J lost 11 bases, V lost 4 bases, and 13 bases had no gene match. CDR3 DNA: TGCGCCAGCAGCCCGATAGGGCTAGCGGGAGAGGAGCAGTACTTC. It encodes CASSPIGLAGEEQYF.

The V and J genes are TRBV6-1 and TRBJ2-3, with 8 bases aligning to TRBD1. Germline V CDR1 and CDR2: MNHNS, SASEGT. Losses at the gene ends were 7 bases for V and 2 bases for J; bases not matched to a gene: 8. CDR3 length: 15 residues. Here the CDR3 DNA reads TGTGCCAGCACTTTAGGACAGGGTCTCACAGATACGCAGTATTTT. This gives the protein CASTLGQGLTDTQYF.

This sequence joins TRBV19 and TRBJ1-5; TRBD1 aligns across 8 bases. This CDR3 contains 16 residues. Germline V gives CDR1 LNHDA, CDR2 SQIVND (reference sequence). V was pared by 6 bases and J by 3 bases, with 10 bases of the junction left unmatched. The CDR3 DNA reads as TGTGCCAGTAGGCGCGGGGCGGGACAGGCCAATCAGCCCCAGCATTTT. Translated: CASRRGAGQANQPQHF.

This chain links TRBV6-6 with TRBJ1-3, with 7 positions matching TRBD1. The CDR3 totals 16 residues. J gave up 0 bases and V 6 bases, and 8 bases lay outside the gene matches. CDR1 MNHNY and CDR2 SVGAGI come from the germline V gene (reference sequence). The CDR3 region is CASSSGTASSGNTIYF. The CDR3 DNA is TGTGCCAGCAGCTCCGGGACAGCTAGCTCTGGAAACACCATATATTTT.

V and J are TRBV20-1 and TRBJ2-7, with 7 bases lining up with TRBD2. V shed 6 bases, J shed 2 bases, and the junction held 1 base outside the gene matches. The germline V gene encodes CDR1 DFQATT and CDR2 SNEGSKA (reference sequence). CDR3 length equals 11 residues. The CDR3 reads CSAGLAYEQYF. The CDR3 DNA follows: TGCAGTGCCGGACTAGCCTACGAGCAGTACTTC.

Written as DNA, the CDR3 is TGTGCCAGCAGCAAAGGTGGACAGGGAGCCTACGAGCAGTACTTC. Its protein product is CASSKGGQGAYEQYF. This sequence joins TRBV7-6 and TRBJ2-5; 8 bases are a match to TRBD1. The J call is in doubt because the DNA end fits TRBJ2-7 better. CDR3 length equals 15 residues. Germline assignment: CDR1 SGHVS and CDR2 FNYEAQ.

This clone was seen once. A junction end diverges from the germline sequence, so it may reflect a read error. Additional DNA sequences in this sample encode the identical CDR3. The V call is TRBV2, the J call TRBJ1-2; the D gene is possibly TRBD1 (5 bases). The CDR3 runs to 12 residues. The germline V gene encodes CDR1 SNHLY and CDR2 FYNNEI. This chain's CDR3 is CASRKGDYGYTF. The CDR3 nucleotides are TGCGCCAGCAGAAAAGGGGACTATGGCTACACCTTC.

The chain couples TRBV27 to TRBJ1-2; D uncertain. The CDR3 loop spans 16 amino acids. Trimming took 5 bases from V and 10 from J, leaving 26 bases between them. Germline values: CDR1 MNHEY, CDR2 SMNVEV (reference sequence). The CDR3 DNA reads TGTGCCAGCAGTACCCTACTGGGATTCGGGGTCGGTGACTACACCTTC. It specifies CASSTLLGFGVGDYTF.

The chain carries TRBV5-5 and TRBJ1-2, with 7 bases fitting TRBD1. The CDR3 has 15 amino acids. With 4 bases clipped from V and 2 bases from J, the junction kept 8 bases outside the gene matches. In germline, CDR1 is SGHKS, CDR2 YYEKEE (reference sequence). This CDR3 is CASSGFDRVNYGYTF. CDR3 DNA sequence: TGTGCCAGCAGCGGTTTCGACAGGGTCAACTATGGCTACACCTTC.

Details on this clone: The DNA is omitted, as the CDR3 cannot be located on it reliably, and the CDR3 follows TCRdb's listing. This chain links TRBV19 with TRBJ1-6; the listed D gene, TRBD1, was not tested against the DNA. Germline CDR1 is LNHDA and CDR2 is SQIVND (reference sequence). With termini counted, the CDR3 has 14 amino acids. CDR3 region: CASTSGQGNSPLHF.

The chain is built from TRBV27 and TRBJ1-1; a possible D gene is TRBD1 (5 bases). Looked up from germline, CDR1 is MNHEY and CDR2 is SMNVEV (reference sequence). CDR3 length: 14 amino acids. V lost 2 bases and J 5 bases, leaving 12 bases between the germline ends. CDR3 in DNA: TGTGCCAGCAGTTTACTAGGGGTAGAAACTGAAGCTTTCTTT. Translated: CASSLLGVETEAFF.

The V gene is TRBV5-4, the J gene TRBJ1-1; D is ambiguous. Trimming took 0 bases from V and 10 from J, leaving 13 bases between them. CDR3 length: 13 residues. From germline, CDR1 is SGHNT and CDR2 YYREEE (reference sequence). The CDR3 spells CASSLDIVTSAFF. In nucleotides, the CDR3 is TGTGCCAGCAGCTTGGATATAGTGACATCAGCTTTCTTT. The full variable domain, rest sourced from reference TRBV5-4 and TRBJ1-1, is ETGVTQSPTHLIKTRGQQVTLRCSSQSGHNTVSWYQQALGQGPQFIFQYYREEENGRGNFPPRFSGLQFPNYSSELNVNALELDDSALYLCASSLDIVTSAFFGQGTRLTVV.

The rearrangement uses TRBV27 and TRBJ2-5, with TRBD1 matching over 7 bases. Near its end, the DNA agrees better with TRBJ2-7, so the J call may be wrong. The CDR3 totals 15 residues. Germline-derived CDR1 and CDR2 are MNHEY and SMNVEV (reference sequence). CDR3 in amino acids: CASSLYMGQSYEQYF. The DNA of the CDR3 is TGTGCCAGCAGTTTATACATGGGACAGTCTTACGAGCAGTACTTC.

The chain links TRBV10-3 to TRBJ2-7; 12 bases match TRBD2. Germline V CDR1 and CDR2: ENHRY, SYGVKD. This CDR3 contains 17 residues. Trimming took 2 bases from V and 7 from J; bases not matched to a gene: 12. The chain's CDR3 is CAISEEPTSGGRQEQYF. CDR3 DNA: TGTGCCATCAGTGAGGAGCCCACTAGCGGGGGGCGTCAGGAGCAGTACTTC.

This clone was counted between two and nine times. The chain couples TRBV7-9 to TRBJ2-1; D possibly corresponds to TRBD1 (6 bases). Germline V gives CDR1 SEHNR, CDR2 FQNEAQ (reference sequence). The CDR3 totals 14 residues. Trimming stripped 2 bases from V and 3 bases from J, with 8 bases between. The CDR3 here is CASSLQGIYNEQFF. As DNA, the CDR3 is TGTGCCAGCAGCTTACAGGGGATCTACAATGAGCAGTTCTTC.

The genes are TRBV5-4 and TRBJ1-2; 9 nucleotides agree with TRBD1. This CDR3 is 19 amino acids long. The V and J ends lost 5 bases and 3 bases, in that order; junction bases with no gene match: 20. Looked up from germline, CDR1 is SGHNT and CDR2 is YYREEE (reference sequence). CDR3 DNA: TGTGCCAGCAGTATCCATCCCGGGACAGGGTCCTCAACGTACTATGGCTACACCTTC. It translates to CASSIHPGTGSSTYYGYTF.

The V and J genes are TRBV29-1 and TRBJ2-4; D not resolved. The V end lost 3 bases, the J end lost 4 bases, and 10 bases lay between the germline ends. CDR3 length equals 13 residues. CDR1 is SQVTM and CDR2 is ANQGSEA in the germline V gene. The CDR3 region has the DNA TGCAGCGTTGAGCCTACAGAGAAAAACATTCAGTACTTC. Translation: CSVEPTEKNIQYF.

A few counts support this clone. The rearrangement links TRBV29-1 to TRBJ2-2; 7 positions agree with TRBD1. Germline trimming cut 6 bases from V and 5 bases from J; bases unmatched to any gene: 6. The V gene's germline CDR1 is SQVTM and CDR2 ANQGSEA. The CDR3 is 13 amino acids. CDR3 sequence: CSVGTVATGELFF. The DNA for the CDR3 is TGCAGCGTCGGGACAGTAGCTACCGGGGAGCTGTTTTTT.

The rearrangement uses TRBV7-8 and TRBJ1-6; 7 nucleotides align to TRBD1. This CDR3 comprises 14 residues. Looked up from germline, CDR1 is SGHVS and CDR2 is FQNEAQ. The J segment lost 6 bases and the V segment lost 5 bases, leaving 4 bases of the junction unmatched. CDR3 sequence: CASSLGQLNSPLHF. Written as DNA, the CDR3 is TGTGCCAGCAGCCTGGGACAGCTTAATTCACCCCTCCACTTT. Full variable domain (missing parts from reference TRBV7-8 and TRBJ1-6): GAGVSQSPRYKVAKRGQDVALRCDPISGHVSLFWYQQALGQGPEFLTYFQNEAQLDKSGLPSDRFFAERPEGSVSTLKIQRTQQEDSAVYLCASSLGQLNSPLHFGNGTRLTVT.

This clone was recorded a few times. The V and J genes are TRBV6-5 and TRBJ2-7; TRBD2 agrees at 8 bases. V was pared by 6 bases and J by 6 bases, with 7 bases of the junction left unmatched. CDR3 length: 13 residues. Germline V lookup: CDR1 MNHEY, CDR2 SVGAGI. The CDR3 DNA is TGTGCCAGCAGGCCGGGACTAGTCGGCGAGCAGTACTTC. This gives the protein CASRPGLVGEQYF.

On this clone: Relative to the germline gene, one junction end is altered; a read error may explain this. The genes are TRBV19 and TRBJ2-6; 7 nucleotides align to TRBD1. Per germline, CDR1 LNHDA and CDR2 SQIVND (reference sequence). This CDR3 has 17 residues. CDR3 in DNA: TGTGCCAGTTCCCCGGGACAGCTGCACTCTGGGGCCAACGGCCTGACTTTC. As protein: CASSPGQLHSGANGLTF. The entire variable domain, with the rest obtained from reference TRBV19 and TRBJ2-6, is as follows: DGGITQSPKYLFRKEGQNVTLSCEQNLNHDAMYWYRQDPGQGLRLIYYSQIVNDFQKGDIAEGYSVSREKKESFPLTVTSAQKNPTAFYLCASSPGQLHSGANGLTFGAGSRLTVL.